Presented here are 17 T cell receptor beta chains from one specimen sequenced in a study of blood T cells in healthy people across ages. Combining a sample-barcoded 5' primer with a J-beta primer mix, a second PCR ran for roughly 7 to 11 cycles. In TCRdb, the 5' RACE reads were re-called with MiXCR into one record per CDR3 protein. The sample yields 650,000 to 800,000 distinct CDR3 sequences, approximately 44% seen once. Sequencing was carried out using blood. These receptors originate from a man in his 60s in good health.

The chain is built from TRBV6-2 or TRBV6-3 and TRBJ2-4; TRBD2 matches 7 bases. The germline V gene encodes CDR1 MNHEY and CDR2 SVGEGT. Trimming cost V 0 bases and J 13 bases; bases outside gene matches: 12. The CDR3 is made up of 15 amino acids. CDR3 in amino acids: CASSYSSQGRGEQYF. In DNA, the CDR3 is TGTGCCAGCAGTTACTCGAGTCAGGGCCGGGGGGAGCAGTACTTC.

This clonotype occurred many times. The chain has TRBV20-1 and TRBJ2-3, with TRBD2 identical over 14 bases. CDR1 is DFQATT, CDR2 SNEGSKA, per germline (reference sequence). V lost 3 bases to trimming and J lost 5 bases; unmatched junction nucleotides: 4. The CDR3 loop spans 15 amino acids. In nucleotides, the CDR3 is TGCAGTGCTAGGGGAGGGACTAGCGGGGGAGATACGCAGTATTTT. Its protein is CSARGGTSGGDTQYF.

The rearrangement joins TRBV7-2 to TRBJ2-3; D may correspond to TRBD1 or TRBD2 (6 bases each). Germline loops: CDR1 SGHTA, CDR2 FQGNSA. There are 16 residues in the CDR3. Deletions cut 0 bases from V and 7 bases from J, with 17 bases between. The CDR3 loop reads CASSLAGTGAGNTQYF. CDR3 nucleotides: TGTGCCAGCAGCTTAGCGGGGACGGGGGCTGGAAATACGCAGTATTTT.

This clonotype was detected ten times or more. This sequence joins TRBV10-2 and TRBJ1-5; D gene ambiguous. CDR3 length: 16 amino acids. Germline loops: CDR1 WSHSY, CDR2 SAAADI. Trimming cost V 3 bases and J 5 bases, with 17 bases left between them. The CDR3 loop is CASSDFWTQSDQPQHF. In nucleotides, the CDR3 is TGCGCCAGCAGTGATTTCTGGACTCAATCCGATCAGCCCCAGCATTTT.

The V call is TRBV18, the J call TRBJ2-5, with TRBD1 as a possible D gene (6 bases). The germline V gene has CDR1 KGHSH and CDR2 LQKENI. V was shortened by 5 bases and J by 5 bases, with 9 bases between the two germline ends. The CDR3 is made up of 12 amino acids. The CDR3 nucleotides read TGTGCCAGCTCAACAGGGTATGAGACCCAGTACTTC. It codes for CASSTGYETQYF.

This clonotype turned up a few times. V usage is TRBV3-1 and J usage is TRBJ2-3, with TRBD2 as a possible D gene (6 bases). V lost 1 base and J 9 bases, leaving 8 bases between the germline ends. This CDR3 region has 12 residues. Germline V CDR1 and CDR2: LGHDT, YNNKEL (reference sequence). The DNA for the CDR3 is TGTGCCAGCAGCCAAGGGGGGAGGACGCAGTATTTT. Translated: CASSQGGRTQYF.

The chain is built from TRBV13 and TRBJ2-3; possibly TRBD1 or TRBD2 for D (6 bases each). The germline V gene has CDR1 PRHDT and CDR2 FYEKMQ (reference sequence). The CDR3 runs to 13 residues. V was clipped by 5 bases and J by 8 bases, with 14 bases between them. CDR3 DNA sequence: TGTGCCAGCAGCCCAAGCAGGGGAGGTACGCAGTATTTT. It yields the protein CASSPSRGGTQYF.

Remarks on this clonotype: A clone one base away is much larger, so this may be a read error. This chain's CDR3 is CASSDGGRGSKNIQYF. The CDR3 nucleotides read TGCGCCAGCAGTGATGGAGGGCGGGGGTCCAAAAACATTCAGTACTTC. This sequence joins TRBV10-2 and TRBJ2-4; 7 nucleotides agree with TRBD2. Per germline, CDR1 WSHSY and CDR2 SAAADI. This CDR3 is 16 amino acids long. V lost 3 bases to trimming and J lost 2 bases; unmatched junction nucleotides: 7.

The chain couples TRBV6-1 to TRBJ2-7, with D unresolved. V was clipped by 7 bases and J by 3 bases, with 10 bases between them. The length of the CDR3 is 12 residues. The V gene's germline CDR1 is MNHNS and CDR2 SASEGT. The CDR3 DNA reads as TGTGCCAGCAAGGAGACTTACTACGAGCAGTACTTC. Amino acids: CASKETYYEQYF.

This clonotype was seen more than once but under ten times. The gene calls are TRBV3-1 and TRBJ2-5; D remains ambiguous. The CDR3 extends over 13 amino acids. V lost 0 bases, J lost 9 bases, and 11 bases lay in between. Germline values: CDR1 LGHDT, CDR2 YNNKEL (reference sequence). The CDR3, as DNA: TGTGCCAGCAGCCAAGATCGACATCGACCCCAGTACTTC. Translating gives CASSQDRHRPQYF.

A note on this clonotype: A junction end diverges from the germline sequence, so it may reflect a read error. The chain links TRBV20-1 to TRBJ2-5, with a tentative D call TRBD1 (5 bases). Germline CDR1 reads DFQATT; CDR2 reads SNEGSKA (reference sequence). This CDR3 contains 13 residues. CDR3 DNA: TGCAGTGCTGGAGATTCTGACAGAGAGACCCAGTACTTC. Its translation: CSAGDSDRETQYF.

This clonotype appeared a single time. The rearrangement links TRBV6-6 to TRBJ2-7, with TRBD2 matching over 7 bases. The CDR3 consists of 14 residues. The trim removed 6 bases at V and 2 bases at J, leaving 7 bases unmatched. The germline V gene has CDR1 MNHNY and CDR2 SVGAGI (reference sequence). The CDR3 loop reads CASSSRAGTYEQYF. CDR3 DNA: TGTGCCAGCAGCTCCCGAGCGGGGACCTACGAGCAGTACTTC.

The sample holds one count of this clonotype. The chain employs TRBV20-1 and TRBJ2-3; D gene uncertain. The germline V gene has CDR1 DFQATT and CDR2 SNEGSKA (reference sequence). V was clipped by 4 bases and J by 0 bases, with 8 bases between them. This CDR3 is 13 amino acids long. CDR3 sequence reads: CSAKSDSTDTQYF. CDR3 coding DNA: TGCAGTGCTAAATCGGACAGCACAGATACGCAGTATTTT.

The genes are TRBV5-1 and TRBJ2-7; 7 bases fit TRBD2. The germline V gene has CDR1 SGHRS and CDR2 YFSETQ. CDR3 length: 16 residues. After removal of 4 bases from V and 2 bases from J, the junction contained 12 bases not matched to a gene. The CDR3 DNA is TGCGCCAGCAGCCCCGGGGAGGGGTTCCCTACCTACGAGCAGTACTTC. Translating it yields CASSPGEGFPTYEQYF. Combining the CDR3 with reference TRBV5-1 and TRBJ2-7 gives the whole variable domain KAGVTQTPRYLIKTRGQQVTLSCSPISGHRSVSWYQQTPGQGLQFLFEYFSETQRNKGNFPGRFSGRQFSNSRSEMNVSTLELGDSALYLCASSPGEGFPTYEQYFGPGTRLTVT.

In its sample, this clonotype was seen a few times. The chain couples TRBV5-6 to TRBJ2-1; possibly TRBD2 for D (7 bases). Trimming took off 4 bases at V and 7 bases at J, with 18 bases between the two ends. CDR3 length: 15 residues. Germline V gene data show CDR1 as SGHDT and CDR2 as YYEEEE. CDR3 sequence reads: CASSPYGGGRNEQFF. The CDR3 nucleotides are TGTGCCAGCAGCCCCTATGGGGGGGGCCGGAATGAGCAGTTCTTC.

The chain uses TRBV7-9 and TRBJ2-7; tentatively, D is TRBD2 (6 bases). The V end was cut by 2 bases, the J end by 2 bases, with 13 bases between. The CDR3 has 15 amino acids. CDR1 SEHNR and CDR2 FQNEAQ come from the germline V gene (reference sequence). The CDR3 reads CASSLMEGRTYEQYF. CDR3 in DNA: TGTGCCAGCAGCTTAATGGAGGGAAGAACCTACGAGCAGTACTTC.

The sample holds a few counts of this clonotype. J is TRBJ1-5 and V is TRBV29-1, with D uncertain. Deletions cut 4 bases from V and 4 bases from J, with 8 bases between. There are 12 residues in the CDR3. Per the germline V gene, CDR1 is SQVTM and CDR2 is ANQGSEA. DNA of the CDR3: TGCAGCGTTGGGGGTGTTAATCAGCCCCAGCATTTT. As protein: CSVGGVNQPQHF.